The 10 T cell receptor beta chains below come from one sample, sequenced in a study of cytomegalovirus exposure and HLA in healthy donors. PCR involved 60 Vbeta and 13 Jbeta primers. Sequencing used immunoSEQ multiplex PCR; TCRdb keeps in-frame clones, though not all of them. The repertoire includes about 100,000 clones, 55% to 80% of them detected once, and 3% to 4% sits in the top ten. Sequencing was done on a sample of PBMCs. These TCRs come from a man in his forties in good health and CMV-seronegative.

The chain combines TRBV7-2 with TRBJ1-1, with D maybe TRBD1 (5 bases). From germline, CDR1 is SGHTA and CDR2 FQGNSA. This CDR3 has 16 residues. The germline V and J ends were trimmed by 1 base and 5 bases, with 17 bases remaining between them. The chain's CDR3 is CASSLGWGPRSTEAFF. Here the CDR3 DNA reads TGTGCCAGCAGCTTAGGCTGGGGCCCCCGGAGTACTGAAGCTTTCTTT.

There are a few counts of this clone. This chain connects TRBV6-5 to TRBJ1-2; D gene unclear. Germline CDR1 reads MNHEY; CDR2 reads SVGAGI. The CDR3 runs to 13 residues. V lost 0 bases and J 8 bases, leaving 10 bases between the germline ends. CDR3 nucleotides: TGTGCCAGCAGTTACTCGTGGGCTGAGGGCTACACCTTC. It yields the protein CASSYSWAEGYTF.

This chain connects TRBV29-1 to TRBJ2-3, with 10 bases that match TRBD2. After removal of 4 bases from V and 0 bases from J, the junction contained 16 bases not matched to a gene. The CDR3 is 19 residues long. From germline, CDR1 is SQVTM and CDR2 ANQGSEA. The DNA for the CDR3 is TGCAGCGTTGGGTCCGTGCCTAGCGGGGGCCGATTTAGCACAGATACGCAGTATTTT. It translates to CSVGSVPSGGRFSTDTQYF.

The rearrangement joins TRBV7-9 to TRBJ2-7; TRBD1 agrees at 8 bases. This CDR3 is 14 amino acids long. Germline CDR1 is SEHNR and CDR2 is FQNEAQ (reference sequence). V lost 4 bases and J lost 3; bases outside the gene matches: 5. The CDR3 here is CASSSDRAHYEQYF. CDR3 DNA: TGTGCCAGCAGCTCGGACAGGGCCCACTACGAGCAGTACTTC.

V usage is TRBV4-1 and J usage is TRBJ1-1, with TRBD1 matching 7 bases. Trimming removed 5 bases from V and 10 bases from J; junction bases left unmatched: 13. CDR3 size: 14 residues. Germline V gene lookup returns CDR1 MGHRA and CDR2 YSYEKL. Here the CDR3 reads CASSYDRAPVGAFF. Here the CDR3 DNA reads TGCGCCAGCAGCTACGACAGGGCGCCCGTTGGAGCTTTCTTT.

The chain is built from TRBV6-5 and TRBJ1-6, with TRBD1 identical over 10 bases. V trimming: 5 bases; J trimming: 10 bases; junction bases outside the gene matches: 2. Germline V gene data show CDR1 as MNHEY and CDR2 as SVGAGI. The CDR3 covers 13 residues. CDR3 in DNA: TGTGCCAGCAGTGGACAGGGGGTATCACCCCTCCACTTT. Amino acid sequence: CASSGQGVSPLHF.

Only one count was recorded for this clone. The V call is TRBV5-6, the J call TRBJ2-1; 10 bases agree with TRBD1. V lost 4 bases and J lost 4; bases outside the gene matches: 8. The CDR3 has 16 amino acids. Per germline, CDR1 SGHDT and CDR2 YYEEEE. The CDR3 protein is CASSKHGTGVYNEQFF. CDR3 nucleotide sequence: TGTGCCAGCAGCAAACACGGGACAGGGGTTTACAATGAGCAGTTCTTC. Combining the CDR3 with reference TRBV5-6 and TRBJ2-1 gives the whole variable domain DAGVTQSPTHLIKTRGQQVTLRCSPKSGHDTVSWYQQALGQGPQFIFQYYEEEERQRGNFPDRFSGHQFPNYSSELNVNALLLGDSALYLCASSKHGTGVYNEQFFGPGTRLTVL.

V gene TRBV5-1 combines with J gene TRBJ2-7; 10 bases agree with TRBD1. The J segment lost 3 bases and the V segment lost 2 bases, leaving 14 bases of the junction unmatched. Germline V gene data show CDR1 as SGHRS and CDR2 as YFSETQ. The CDR3 consists of 18 residues. CDR3 protein: CASSFLPTDRGRHYEQYF. The CDR3 coding sequence is TGCGCCAGCAGCTTCCTCCCAACAGACAGGGGGCGCCACTACGAGCAGTACTTC.

The genes are TRBV4-3 and TRBJ2-5, with 12 bases matching TRBD2. Germline V gene data show CDR1 as LGHNA and CDR2 as YSLEER. The V and J ends lost 1 base and 2 bases, in that order; junction bases with no gene match: 5. The CDR3 totals 17 residues. CDR3 region: CASSQGVLAGGQETQYF. The CDR3 region has the DNA TGCGCCAGCAGCCAAGGAGTGCTAGCGGGGGGGCAAGAGACCCAGTACTTC.

A few counts support this clone. This rearrangement joins TRBV7-2 to TRBJ1-5; D unresolved. V was shortened by 5 bases and J by 5 bases, with 7 bases between the two germline ends. The CDR3 loop spans 12 amino acids. Germline assignment: CDR1 SGHTA and CDR2 FQGNSA. In nucleotides, the CDR3 is TGTGCCAGCAGCGCGGGCTATCAGCCCCAGCATTTT. Translating it yields CASSAGYQPQHF.